A selection of T cell receptor beta chains follows, all from one sample in a study of T cell responses to AZD1222 COVID-19 vaccine. The table came from immunoSEQ multiplex PCR; TCRdb's copy has only in-frame clones and leaves some out. The repertoire holds some 150,000 clones, with around 90% as singletons. This specimen consisted of peripheral blood, obtained on day 0 of AZD1222 vaccination. Receptors were obtained from an adult in good health. Each CDR3 is given with its conserved first and last residue. D genes are given only for firm matches. The size field is filled for only some rows; it gives once, few, many or a size class.

TRBJ1-4,few,TRBD1,TRBV6-1,TGTGCCAGCAGTGAAGTGGGACAGGGAGGTGGAAAACTGTTTTTT,CASSEVGQGGGKLFF
TRBJ2-6,-,-,TRBV3-1/TRBV3-2,TGTGCCAGCAGCCAATCACCAGGGATCCCTGGGGCCAACGTCCTGACTTTC,CASSQSPGIPGANVLTF
TRBJ1-5,-,-,TRBV5-5,TGTGCCAGCAGCTCATACATAGATCAGCCCCAGCATTTT,CASSSYIDQPQHF
TRBJ1-1,-,TRBD1,TRBV10-1,TGCGCCAGCAGTGAGTCAGGGGGCAAGGCTGAAGCTTTCTTT,CASSESGGKAEAFF
TRBJ2-6,-,TRBD1,TRBV28,TGTGCCAGTTACAGGGGGAACTCTGGGGCCAACGTCCTGACTTTC,CASYRGNSGANVLTF
TRBJ1-2,-,TRBD1,TRBV28,TGTGCCAGCAGCCCGGGACAGGGGGCGAACTATGGCTACACCTTC,CASSPGQGANYGYTF
TRBJ2-1,-,TRBD2,TRBV28,TGTGCCAGCAGTTCGGGACTAGCGCTTGTTGAGCAGTTCTTC,CASSSGLALVEQFF
TRBJ1-3,-,TRBD1,TRBV3-1/TRBV3-2,TGTGCCAGCAGCCAAGGGGACAGGGTCTCTGGAAACACCATATATTTT,CASSQGDRVSGNTIYF
TRBJ2-2,-,-,TRBV10-3,TGTGCCATCAGTGATGGTAGGATGGCGGGCACCGGGGAGCTGTTTTTT,CAISDGRMAGTGELFF
TRBJ2-7,-,TRBD1,TRBV9,TGTGCCAGCAGCTCAGGACAGGGTAACTACGAGCAGTACTTC,CASSSGQGNYEQYF
TRBJ2-1,-,-,TRBV6-5,TGTGCCAGCGGCCTCGGCACCTACAATGAGCAGTTCTTC,CASGLGTYNEQFF
TRBJ2-5,-,-,TRBV7-2,TGTGCCAGCAGCTTACAGGGTATAGCTCTTGCCGGGACCCAGTACTTC,CASSLQGIALAGTQYF
TRBJ2-1,-,-,TRBV19,TGTGCCAGTAGGCCGACAGCCACGTACAATGAGCAGTTCTTC,CASRPTATYNEQFF
TRBJ2-7,-,TRBD2,TRBV4-2,TGTGCCAGCAGCCAAGTCATAATAGCGGGGGTTCTCTACGAGCAGTACTTC,CASSQVIIAGVLYEQYF
TRBJ1-2,-,-,TRBV28,TGTGCCAGCAGTTACCCAGGACGGGACTACACCTTC,CASSYPGRDYTF
TRBJ1-5,-,-,TRBV6-5,TGTGCCAGCAGTTACGGATGGGAACAGCCCCAGCATTTT,CASSYGWEQPQHF
TRBJ1-2,-,TRBD1,TRBV24-1,TGTGCCACCAGTGACCCGGGACAGGGCGGCTACACCTTC,CATSDPGQGGYTF
TRBJ1-4,-,-,TRBV5-1,TGCGCCAGCAGCTTGGGCCCTCAGAGCGTTGAAAAACTGTTTTTT,CASSLGPQSVEKLFF
TRBJ2-3,-,TRBD2,TRBV10-3,TGTGCCATCAGTGAGTCTCGTAGGCTAGCGGGACCCACAGATACGCAGTATTTT,CAISESRRLAGPTDTQYF
TRBJ1-3,-,TRBD1,TRBV5-1,TGCGCCAGCAGCCCCTGGACAGGGAATGGAAACACCATATATTTT,CASSPWTGNGNTIYF
TRBJ2-2,-,TRBD1,TRBV18,TGTGCCAGCTCACGCGGACAGGAGTTGGGTATCGGGGAGCTGTTTTTT,CASSRGQELGIGELFF
TRBJ1-1,-,TRBD1,TRBV3-1/TRBV3-2,TGTGCCAGCAGCCTTGACAGGGTGAACACTGAAGCTTTCTTT,CASSLDRVNTEAFF
TRBJ2-1,-,TRBD2,TRBV5-4,TGTGCCAGCAGCGTAGATCGGGGGGATGAGCAGTTCTTC,CASSVDRGDEQFF
TRBJ2-1,-,-,TRBV7-9,TGTGCCAGCAGCCTAAACTACAACAATGAGCAGTTCTTC,CASSLNYNNEQFF